Each of the 16 T cell receptor beta chains below was sequenced from the same sample in a study of T-cell memory formation after mild COVID-19. Using its own MiXCR run on the 5' RACE reads, TCRdb lists one record per CDR3 protein. The sample gives more than 150,000 distinct CDR3 sequences, roughly 12% of which show up once; roughly 3.8% is in the top ten. The sample was PBMCs or a T cell subset sorted from them (not recorded which). Receptors were obtained from a man between 18 and 35 years old who had mild COVID-19 (a few samples of this study predate the infection). Cell type and time point are not known.

This clonotype was observed a few times. V usage is TRBV15 and J usage is TRBJ2-2; D call uncertain. Germline values: CDR1 LNHNV, CDR2 YYDKDF (reference sequence). The CDR3 is made up of 14 amino acids. Trimming took off 0 bases at V and 5 bases at J, with 7 bases between the two ends. CDR3: CATSRDALTGELFF. The CDR3 DNA follows: TGTGCCACCAGCAGAGATGCACTAACCGGGGAGCTGTTTTTT.

The V gene is TRBV27, the J gene TRBJ2-1; 8 bases fit TRBD1. The germline gives CDR1 MNHEY, CDR2 SMNVEV (reference sequence). The CDR3 covers 14 residues. The J segment lost 4 bases and the V segment lost 5 bases, leaving 4 bases of the junction unmatched. This CDR3 is CASSPRTGYNEQFF. The CDR3 DNA reads as TGTGCCAGCAGTCCCCGGACAGGGTACAATGAGCAGTTCTTC.

This clonotype occurred a few times. The CDR3 sequence is CATRDRDQETQYF. The CDR3 DNA reads TGTGCCACCCGGGACAGAGATCAAGAGACCCAGTACTTC. The genes are TRBV24-1 and TRBJ2-5, with 7 bases fitting TRBD1. V was clipped by 9 bases and J by 2 bases; unmatched bases: 5. Germline lookup yields CDR1 KGHDR and CDR2 SFDVKD. The CDR3 contains 13 residues.

Only a few counts were recorded for this clonotype. This chain uses TRBV2 with TRBJ1-1; no clear D. V was shortened by 4 bases and J by 3 bases, with 6 bases between the two germline ends. CDR3 size: 12 residues. The V gene's germline CDR1 is SNHLY and CDR2 FYNNEI. CDR3 amino acids: CASSVVDTEAFF. For the CDR3, the DNA is TGTGCCAGCAGTGTTGTAGACACTGAAGCTTTCTTT.

The V gene is TRBV7-2, the J gene TRBJ2-1; D is unresolved. There are 12 residues in the CDR3. Per germline, CDR1 SGHTA and CDR2 FQGNSA. Trimming cost V 8 bases and J 7 bases, with 12 bases left between them. CDR3 nucleotide sequence: TGTGCCAGCGGGTCCTTCGGGAATGAGCAGTTCTTC. It is translated as CASGSFGNEQFF.

The gene calls are TRBV2 and TRBJ1-1, with a possible D match to TRBD1 (6 bases). V was shortened by 10 bases and J by 0 bases, with 15 bases between the two germline ends. The CDR3 contains 14 residues. Germline values: CDR1 SNHLY, CDR2 FYNNEI. The CDR3, as DNA: TGTGCCACCGTGAGTCAGGGGATGAACACTGAAGCTTTCTTT. Translating gives CATVSQGMNTEAFF.

The V gene is TRBV6-5, the J gene TRBJ1-2; possible D gene TRBD1, 6 bases. With 2 bases removed from V and 8 bases from J, the gap between germline ends came to 15 bases. CDR3 length: 14 amino acids. Germline loops: CDR1 MNHEY, CDR2 SVGAGI. The CDR3 region has the DNA TGTGCCAGCAGTTACACGGACAGTACGGTCGGCTACACCTTC. This sequence encodes CASSYTDSTVGYTF.

The chain is built from TRBV24-1 and TRBJ2-1, with a possible D match to TRBD1 (6 bases). V lost 6 bases and J 5 bases, leaving 16 bases between the germline ends. The CDR3 is 15 residues long. From germline, CDR1 is KGHDR and CDR2 SFDVKD. CDR3 DNA: TGTGCCACCAGTAGAACAGGGAGTACGGACAATGAGCAGTTCTTC. Encoded protein: CATSRTGSTDNEQFF.

This clonotype occurred a few times. The J gene is TRBJ2-2, the V gene TRBV5-4; 10 positions agree with TRBD1. CDR1 is SGHNT and CDR2 is YYREEE in the germline V gene (reference sequence). The CDR3 extends over 16 amino acids. The V and J ends lost 3 bases and 1 base, in that order; junction bases with no gene match: 3. CDR3 region: CASSSRTGGNTGELFF. The CDR3 DNA follows: TGTGCCAGCAGCTCCCGGACAGGGGGGAACACCGGGGAGCTGTTTTTT.

A few counts support this clonotype. This chain joins TRBV7-2 and TRBJ1-4; 7 positions match TRBD1. The CDR3 has 17 amino acids. Germline values: CDR1 SGHTA, CDR2 FQGNSA. The J segment lost 7 bases and the V segment lost 5 bases, leaving 16 bases of the junction unmatched. In nucleotides, the CDR3 is TGTGCCAGCAGCCCTAGACAGGGTTCGGCCAGCCGTGAAAAACTGTTTTTT. This gives the protein CASSPRQGSASREKLFF.

The V and J genes are TRBV20-1 and TRBJ2-7, with 10 bases lining up with TRBD1. Germline V CDR1 and CDR2: DFQATT, SNEGSKA (reference sequence). CDR3 size: 16 residues. With 0 bases clipped from V and 4 bases from J, the junction kept 9 bases outside the gene matches. CDR3 region: CSARDPKTGGGYEQYF. DNA of the CDR3: TGCAGTGCTAGAGATCCCAAGACAGGGGGCGGATACGAGCAGTACTTC.

This clonotype was detected only a few times. The rearrangement joins TRBV28 to TRBJ2-4; D is unclear. V gave up 3 bases and J gave up 12 bases, with 6 bases separating them. The germline V gene encodes CDR1 MDHEN and CDR2 SYDVKM. The CDR3 loop spans 10 amino acids. CDR3 residues: CASSFIPQYF. The CDR3 DNA follows: TGTGCCAGCAGTTTCATTCCTCAGTACTTC.

V gene TRBV5-1 combines with J gene TRBJ2-6; no definite D call. This CDR3 region has 14 residues. CDR1 is SGHRS and CDR2 is YFSETQ in the germline V gene. V shed 0 bases and J shed 4 bases, with 5 bases lying between them. The CDR3, as DNA: TGCGCCAGCAGCTTGGATGCCGGGGCCAACGTCCTGACTTTC. Amino acids: CASSLDAGANVLTF.

The chain combines TRBV29-1 with TRBJ2-1; D remains unclear. Trimming left V 3 bases short and J 5 bases short, with 2 bases between. This CDR3 spans 10 amino acids. Per the germline V gene, CDR1 is SQVTM and CDR2 is ANQGSEA. CDR3 sequence reads: CSVENNEQFF. Written as DNA, the CDR3 is TGCAGCGTTGAGAACAATGAGCAGTTCTTC.

This clonotype was seen more than once but under ten times. The CDR3 DNA reads as TGTGCCAGCAGCTTTCTCGGGACAGGGTTTAACACTGAAGCTTTCTTT. Amino acid sequence: CASSFLGTGFNTEAFF. The J gene is TRBJ1-1, the V gene TRBV11-2; 9 bases are a match to TRBD1. V gave up 3 bases and J gave up 2 bases; unmatched junction bases: 7. CDR1 and CDR2 (germline): SGHAT, FQNNGV. This CDR3 has 16 residues.

This clonotype was counted a few times. The chain couples TRBV5-1 to TRBJ2-2; D might be TRBD2 (6 bases). Trimming stripped 6 bases from V and 3 bases from J, with 12 bases between. This CDR3 is built from 14 residues. Per the germline V gene, CDR1 is SGHRS and CDR2 is YFSETQ. The CDR3 coding sequence is TGCGCCAGCAAGGAGGGTTCCGACACCGGGGAGCTGTTTTTT. Its translation is CASKEGSDTGELFF. The complete variable domain, with remaining parts taken from reference TRBV5-1 and TRBJ2-2, reads KAGVTQTPRYLIKTRGQQVTLSCSPISGHRSVSWYQQTPGQGLQFLFEYFSETQRNKGNFPGRFSGRQFSNSRSEMNVSTLELGDSALYLCASKEGSDTGELFFGEGSRLTVL.